This TCR beta chain was sequenced for a study of blood T cell repertoires in COVID-19. About the study: In each case, the material was cDNA or gDNA derived from T cells, B-cell-depleted T cells, or PBMCs.

The CDR3 covers 12 residues. The V gene's germline CDR1 is MNHEY and CDR2 SVGAGI. The V end was cut by 7 bases, the J end by 4 bases, with 8 bases between. TCRdb's table, derived via immunoSEQ multiplex PCR, lists solely in-frame clones and lacks some. The data contain about 220,000 clones, approximately 85% of them singletons. Seattle cases were enrolled at active infection and followed longitudinally. This TCR was sampled from a woman aged 70 to 79 with COVID-19, enrolled during active disease. The chain is built from TRBV6-5 and TRBJ1-5, with D uncertain. Sequencing used peripheral blood. The CDR3 here is CASKTENQPQHF. The CDR3 DNA is TGTGCCAGCAAAACAGAGAATCAGCCCCAGCATTTT.